These 15 T cell receptor beta chains share one sample of origin, sequenced in a study of cytomegalovirus exposure and HLA in healthy donors (dated by TCRdb to about 2017). Libraries were made using the immunoSEQ multiplex PCR assay. For the multiplex PCR, a mixture combining 60 forward primers for TCR Vbeta segments and 13 reverse primers for TCR Jbeta segments was used. This is the immuneACCESS table as TCRdb keeps it, with only in-frame sequences that have V and J called. A part of the clones is gone; compared with another copy, unresolved V genes explain less than half, and the rest is unexplained. The table kept for this sample lists more than 100,000 clones. Together, the top ten hold 3.6% of the sample. The specimen sequenced was PBMCs. The source of these receptors is a young man in good health and CMV-seronegative.

V and J are TRBV19 and TRBJ1-5; TRBD1 agrees at 9 bases. Germline CDR1 reads LNHDA; CDR2 reads SQIVND (reference sequence). Germline trimming cut 8 bases from V and 7 bases from J; bases unmatched to any gene: 12. The CDR3 extends over 15 amino acids. In DNA form, the CDR3 reads TGTGCCAGTCGCATTGGACAGGGGTTGGGGCAGCCCCAGCATTTT. This gives the protein CASRIGQGLGQPQHF. The variable domain in full, completed from reference TRBV19 and TRBJ1-5, reads DGGITQSPKYLFRKEGQNVTLSCEQNLNHDAMYWYRQDPGQGLRLIYYSQIVNDFQKGDIAEGYSVSREKKESFPLTVTSAQKNPTAFYLCASRIGQGLGQPQHFGDGTRLSIL.

V usage is TRBV28 and J usage is TRBJ1-2; 10 bases are shared with TRBD1. The CDR3 spans 14 residues. The junction had 5 bases not matched to a gene; V was cut back by 6 bases and J by 4 bases. Germline V CDR1 and CDR2: MDHEN, SYDVKM. CDR3 in amino acids: CASSQGQGSYGYTF. In nucleotides, the CDR3 is TGTGCCAGCAGCCAGGGACAGGGGAGCTATGGCTACACCTTC.

V usage is TRBV28 and J usage is TRBJ1-2; D is undetermined. V was cut by 7 bases and J by 7 bases, with 13 bases left in between. CDR3 length equals 12 residues. The V gene's germline CDR1 is MDHEN and CDR2 SYDVKM. The CDR3 here is CASTVGSLGYTF. The CDR3 region has the DNA TGTGCCAGCACAGTGGGCAGCCTTGGCTACACCTTC.

The rearrangement joins TRBV29-1 to TRBJ2-1, with 10 bases matching TRBD1. The CDR3 length is 14 residues. J gave up 5 bases and V 4 bases, and 5 bases lay outside the gene matches. Germline values: CDR1 SQVTM, CDR2 ANQGSEA. The CDR3 DNA is TGCAGCGTTGTGATGGGACAGGGGAACAATGAGCAGTTCTTC. This gives the protein CSVVMGQGNNEQFF.

The rearrangement uses TRBV5-6 and TRBJ1-2, with a weak D call TRBD1 (5 bases). The CDR3 loop spans 16 amino acids. Per the germline V gene, CDR1 is SGHDT and CDR2 is YYEEEE. Trimming took off 4 bases at V and 4 bases at J, with 20 bases between the two ends. The CDR3 protein is CASSRAGPNSLYGYTF. The CDR3 DNA reads TGTGCCAGCAGCCGAGCGGGACCGAACTCTCTCTATGGCTACACCTTC.

The chain has TRBV14 and TRBJ2-1; no clear D gene. This CDR3 is built from 11 residues. Germline V gene sequence: CDR1 SGHDN, CDR2 FVKESK. V lost 3 bases, J lost 7 bases, and 4 bases lay in between. DNA of the CDR3: TGTGCCAGCAGCCAGCGAAATGAGCAGTTCTTC. Its protein is CASSQRNEQFF.

This chain joins TRBV5-1 and TRBJ1-1; D gene unclear. The CDR3 runs to 15 residues. Germline loops: CDR1 SGHRS, CDR2 YFSETQ. V was cut by 4 bases and J by 1 base, with 14 bases left in between. The CDR3 nucleotides read TGCGCCAGCAGCACCCAGGCGCCTGAGAACACTGAAGCTTTCTTT. This gives the protein CASSTQAPENTEAFF.

The chain carries TRBV6-6 and TRBJ2-1; D perhaps matches TRBD2 (5 bases). Germline V gene data show CDR1 as MNHNY and CDR2 as SVGAGI (reference sequence). The CDR3 runs 15 residues. The V end lost 2 bases, the J end lost 7 bases, and 15 bases lay between the germline ends. The CDR3 nucleotides are TGTGCCAGCAGTTACCCCCGAGGTGAGGGTAATGAGCAGTTCTTC. Translation gives CASSYPRGEGNEQFF.

This rearrangement joins TRBV13 to TRBJ1-1; TRBD1 matches 9 bases. In germline, CDR1 is PRHDT, CDR2 FYEKMQ (reference sequence). This CDR3 contains 12 residues. The V segment lost 5 bases and the J segment 11 bases; nucleotides outside the gene matches: 6. CDR3 coding DNA: TGTGCCAGCAGCGGATGGGACAGGGCGGCTTTCTTT. It translates to CASSGWDRAAFF.

J is TRBJ2-1 and V is TRBV6-4, with D possibly TRBD1 on 6 matching bases. The ends were cut back, 0 bases at V and 6 bases at J, with 15 bases in the middle. This CDR3 contains 16 residues. Germline assignment: CDR1 MRHNA and CDR2 SNTAGT. For the CDR3, the DNA is TGTGCCAGCAGTGACTCGGGGACACCGCCTCTCAATGAGCAGTTCTTC. As protein: CASSDSGTPPLNEQFF.

V is TRBV6-6 and J is TRBJ2-1, with 7 bases fitting TRBD2. The CDR3 runs to 13 residues. Per germline, CDR1 MNHNY and CDR2 SVGAGI (reference sequence). V lost 8 bases and J lost 4; bases outside the gene matches: 5. CDR3 residues: CASGRELYNEQFF. In nucleotides, the CDR3 is TGTGCCAGCGGGAGGGAGTTGTACAATGAGCAGTTCTTC.

This chain connects TRBV19 to TRBJ1-5; no definite D call. This CDR3 is 15 amino acids long. V was pared by 3 bases and J by 4 bases, with 13 bases between. The germline V gene has CDR1 LNHDA and CDR2 SQIVND (reference sequence). CDR3 sequence: CASSIAPSRNQPQHF. For the CDR3, the DNA is TGTGCCAGTAGTATTGCCCCGAGCAGGAATCAGCCCCAGCATTTT.

The rearrangement links TRBV9 to TRBJ2-3; TRBD2 matches 13 bases. With V trimmed by 3 bases and J by 13 bases, 17 bases remained unmatched. The CDR3 extends over 17 amino acids. CDR1 is SGDLS and CDR2 is YYNGEE in the germline V gene. The CDR3 region has the DNA TGTGCCAGCAGCGATCCCATGTTGACTAGCGGGGGGAAAAAAAAGTATTTT. It encodes CASSDPMLTSGGKKKYF. The full variable domain, its missing parts supplied by reference TRBV9 and TRBJ2-3, is DSGVTQTPKHLITATGQRVTLRCSPRSGDLSVYWYQQSLDQGLQFLIQYYNGEERAKGNILERFSAQQFPDLHSELNLSSLELGDSALYFCASSDPMLTSGGKKKYFGPGTRLTVL.

The V gene is TRBV18, the J gene TRBJ2-7; 8 nucleotides align to TRBD1. The CDR3 sequence is 15 residues long. V was pared by 5 bases and J by 2 bases, with 8 bases of the junction left unmatched. CDR1 and CDR2 from the germline V gene are KGHSH and LQKENI. For the CDR3, the DNA is TGTGCCAGCTCAGGGCGGACAGGGCAGACCTACGAGCAGTACTTC. Translating it yields CASSGRTGQTYEQYF.

The chain joins TRBV19 to TRBJ1-5; D might be TRBD1 (6 bases). V lost 4 bases to trimming and J lost 0 bases, with 10 bases between them. This CDR3 has 15 residues. Germline CDR1 LNHDA, CDR2 SQIVND (reference sequence). CDR3 nucleotide sequence: TGTGCCAGTAGTAAGACAGGCAATAGCAATCAGCCCCAGCATTTT. This encodes CASSKTGNSNQPQHF.